A single sample is the source of the 27 T cell receptor beta chains below, sequenced in a study of OX40 agonist ivuxolimab in advanced cancers. TCRdb's table, derived via immunoSEQ multiplex PCR, lists solely in-frame clones and lacks some. The sample consists of 75,000 to 100,000 clones, 91% of them appearing once. This specimen was CD4+ or CD8+ T cells sorted from blood, taken in a trial of the OX40 agonist ivuxolimab. The source of these receptors is an adult with an advanced solid tumor such as melanoma, head and neck, liver or kidney cancer.

The chain is built from TRBV28 and TRBJ2-7, with 7 bases aligning to TRBD1. This CDR3 contains 14 residues. V dropped 6 bases and J dropped 6; count of bases not matched to a gene: 11. Germline V lookup: CDR1 MDHEN, CDR2 SYDVKM. The CDR3 coding sequence is TGTGCCAGCAGCTACGACAGGGTCAACACCGAGCAGTACTTC. Encoded protein: CASSYDRVNTEQYF. Supplemented by reference TRBV28 and TRBJ2-7, the full variable domain reads DVKVTQSSRYLVKRTGEKVFLECVQDMDHENMFWYRQDPGLGLRLIYFSYDVKMKEKGDIPEGYSVSREKKERFSLILESASTNQTSMYLCASSYDRVNTEQYFGPGTRLTVT.

The chain is built from TRBV6-1 and TRBJ1-5; tentatively, D is TRBD1 (6 bases). There are 15 residues in the CDR3. Germline assignment: CDR1 MNHNS and CDR2 SASEGT. V dropped 0 bases and J dropped 9 bases, with 15 bases sitting between them. CDR3 bases: TGTGCCAGCAGTGAAGCGCCGACAGGCTTAAGGCCCCAGCATTTT. This gives the protein CASSEAPTGLRPQHF.

In this sample, this clone turned up a few times. CDR3 in DNA: TGTGCCAGCAGCGTAGGAGCGAGGGAGGGCCTCTACGAGCAGTACTTC. Translated, it gives CASSVGAREGLYEQYF. The genes are TRBV9 and TRBJ2-7, with 7 bases matching TRBD2. The ends lost 0 bases at V and 3 bases at J; junction bases unmatched: 9. The CDR3 is 16 residues long. CDR1 is SGDLS and CDR2 is YYNGEE in the germline V gene.

The chain joins TRBV6-5 to TRBJ2-3; 8 bases are shared with TRBD2. The germline V gene encodes CDR1 MNHEY and CDR2 SVGAGI. The CDR3 length is 14 residues. Losses at the gene ends were 7 bases for V and 3 bases for J; bases not matched to a gene: 6. CDR3 bases: TGTGCCAGCAAGGGCGGGAGGATAACAGATACGCAGTATTTT. It translates to CASKGGRITDTQYF.

The chain employs TRBV7-8 and TRBJ2-2; D may be TRBD2 (5 bases). Trimming shortened V by 0 bases and J by 6 bases, and 8 bases separated the two germline ends. CDR1 is SGHVS and CDR2 is FQNEAQ in the germline V gene. This CDR3 is built from 14 residues. CDR3 region: CASSLARGSGELFF. CDR3 bases: TGTGCCAGCAGCTTAGCGCGCGGGTCCGGGGAGCTGTTTTTT.

The V gene is TRBV18, the J gene TRBJ2-1; 13 bases align to TRBD2. CDR1 is KGHSH and CDR2 is LQKENI in the germline V gene. The CDR3 is made up of 15 amino acids. After removal of 4 bases from V and 4 bases from J, the junction contained 1 base not matched to a gene. For the CDR3, the DNA is TGTGCCAGCTCACGGACTAGCGGGAGTTACAATGAGCAGTTCTTC. Its translation: CASSRTSGSYNEQFF.

V and J are TRBV7-2 and TRBJ2-5, with a weak D call TRBD1 (6 bases). This CDR3 is 17 amino acids long. CDR1 SGHTA and CDR2 FQGNSA come from the germline V gene. V gave up 5 bases and J gave up 2 bases, with 21 bases separating them. This CDR3 reads CASSPKRTGLIQETQYF. The CDR3 DNA reads TGTGCCAGCAGCCCTAAACGTACAGGGCTCATTCAAGAGACCCAGTACTTC. The full variable domain, rest sourced from reference TRBV7-2 and TRBJ2-5, is GAGVSQSPSNKVTEKGKDVELRCDPISGHTALYWYRQSLGQGLEFLIYFQGNSAPDKSGLPSDRFSAERTGGSVSTLTIQRTQQEDSAVYLCASSPKRTGLIQETQYFGPGTRLLVL.

In this sample, this clone turned up a few times. The V and J genes are TRBV9 and TRBJ2-2; D is unresolved. V lost 0 bases and J 7 bases, leaving 10 bases between the germline ends. The CDR3 runs 14 residues. Germline assignment: CDR1 SGDLS and CDR2 YYNGEE. CDR3 sequence reads: CASSVATPGGELFF. CDR3 bases: TGTGCCAGCAGCGTAGCTACCCCCGGCGGGGAGCTGTTTTTT.

A single count supports this clone. The CDR3 DNA is TGTGCCAGCAGCCCCGGGACAGACGACAATGAGCAGTTCTTC. It codes for CASSPGTDDNEQFF. The gene calls are TRBV5-6 and TRBJ2-1, with 7 bases fitting TRBD1. Germline V lookup: CDR1 SGHDT, CDR2 YYEEEE. Trimming took 4 bases from V and 5 from J; bases not matched to a gene: 6. The CDR3 sequence is 14 residues long. The variable domain in full, with the rest retrieved from reference TRBV5-6 and TRBJ2-1, is DAGVTQSPTHLIKTRGQQVTLRCSPKSGHDTVSWYQQALGQGPQFIFQYYEEEERQRGNFPDRFSGHQFPNYSSELNVNALLLGDSALYLCASSPGTDDNEQFFGPGTRLTVL.

V gene TRBV9 combines with J gene TRBJ2-2, with 7 bases matching TRBD1. Looked up from germline, CDR1 is SGDLS and CDR2 is YYNGEE. This CDR3 comprises 15 residues. J was trimmed by 4 bases and V by 0 bases; bases with no gene match: 3. Written as DNA, the CDR3 is TGTGCCAGCAGCGTAGATTCAGGGGGCACCGGGGAGCTGTTTTTT. Translating gives CASSVDSGGTGELFF.

The gene calls are TRBV5-1 and TRBJ1-1; D is unresolved. Germline values: CDR1 SGHRS, CDR2 YFSETQ. This CDR3 region has 15 residues. With 2 bases removed from V and 3 bases from J, the gap between germline ends came to 14 bases. The CDR3 sequence: CASSFGSPGDTEAFF. CDR3 nucleotide sequence: TGCGCCAGCAGCTTCGGGTCCCCTGGGGACACTGAAGCTTTCTTT.

Here the CDR3 reads CASRDLGGKGYGYTF. CDR3 nucleotide sequence: TGTGCCAGCCGAGATTTGGGGGGGAAAGGCTATGGCTACACCTTC. The gene calls are TRBV2 and TRBJ1-2; perhaps TRBD1 as D (5 bases). Germline V gene data show CDR1 as SNHLY and CDR2 as FYNNEI. The CDR3 loop spans 15 amino acids. Trimming removed 8 bases from V and 4 bases from J, with 20 bases in between.

V is TRBV11-2 and J is TRBJ2-6; tentatively, D is TRBD2 (5 bases). The CDR3 is 16 residues long. V lost 7 bases to trimming and J lost 2 bases, with 15 bases between them. Germline values: CDR1 SGHAT, CDR2 FQNNGV. CDR3 DNA: TGTGCCAGCACCTCCTTAGGGAGAACTGGGGCCAACGTCCTGACTTTC. Amino acid sequence: CASTSLGRTGANVLTF.

The chain couples TRBV7-9 to TRBJ1-6; TRBD1 agrees at 9 bases. The J segment lost 7 bases and the V segment lost 6 bases, leaving 7 bases of the junction unmatched. Per germline, CDR1 SEHNR and CDR2 FQNEAQ (reference sequence). This CDR3 has 15 residues. CDR3 amino acids: CASRSGQGGNSPLHF. CDR3 DNA sequence: TGTGCCAGCAGATCGGGACAGGGAGGCAATTCACCCCTCCACTTT.

This rearrangement joins TRBV27 to TRBJ1-1; D possibly corresponds to TRBD1 (6 bases). The germline V gene encodes CDR1 MNHEY and CDR2 SMNVEV (reference sequence). The V end lost 5 bases, the J end lost 6 bases, and 13 bases lay between the germline ends. The CDR3 is made up of 13 amino acids. In DNA, the CDR3 is TGTGCCAGCAGTCCGCACGGGACACCTGAAGCTTTCTTT. Amino acid sequence: CASSPHGTPEAFF.

This rearrangement joins TRBV7-2 to TRBJ2-3, with D possibly matching TRBD2 (6 bases). The germline V gene encodes CDR1 SGHTA and CDR2 FQGNSA. The CDR3 runs to 16 residues. V was shortened by 2 bases and J by 8 bases, with 20 bases between the two germline ends. CDR3 loop: CASSLTVGGPQGTQYF. The CDR3 DNA is TGTGCCAGCAGCTTAACGGTGGGAGGCCCTCAGGGTACGCAGTATTTT.

The V gene is TRBV2, the J gene TRBJ2-1; possible D gene TRBD1, 6 bases. Germline lookup yields CDR1 SNHLY and CDR2 FYNNEI. CDR3 size: 15 residues. V lost 1 base, J lost 4 bases, and 11 bases lay in between. The CDR3 spells CASSEVTGRYNEQFF. DNA for the CDR3: TGTGCCAGCAGTGAAGTTACAGGGCGGTACAATGAGCAGTTCTTC.

This clone is a singleton in its sample. The chain has TRBV11-2 and TRBJ2-5; TRBD2 might be the D (6 bases). From germline, CDR1 is SGHAT and CDR2 FQNNGV. Trimming left V 4 bases short and J 5 bases short, with 14 bases between. The length of the CDR3 is 14 residues. The CDR3 sequence is CASSSGLSGETQYF. The CDR3 nucleotides read TGTGCCAGCAGCTCGGGACTCTCCGGGGAGACCCAGTACTTC.

CDR3 loop: CATEQNTGELFF. As DNA, the CDR3 is TGTGCCACTGAACAGAACACCGGGGAGCTGTTTTTT. This chain uses TRBV6-1 with TRBJ2-2, with D unclear. The CDR3 consists of 12 residues. Trimming took off 10 bases at V and 1 base at J, with 7 bases between the two ends. The V gene's germline CDR1 is MNHNS and CDR2 SASEGT.

This chain uses TRBV7-8 with TRBJ1-5, with 7 positions matching TRBD1. This CDR3 region has 19 residues. Germline CDR1 is SGHVS and CDR2 is FQNEAQ. Trimming at V came to 3 bases and at J to 6 bases, leaving 20 bases not matched to a gene. CDR3 residues: CASSLGRDSSFSVPQPQHF. The CDR3 DNA sequence: TGTGCCAGCAGCTTGGGTAGGGACAGCTCCTTTTCTGTCCCTCAGCCCCAGCATTTT.

The chain carries TRBV7-2 and TRBJ1-2; 10 nucleotides align to TRBD1. The junction had 4 bases not matched to a gene; V was cut back by 5 bases and J by 1 base. The CDR3 spans 15 residues. CDR1 SGHTA and CDR2 FQGNSA come from the germline V gene. The CDR3 DNA sequence: TGTGCCAGCAGCATCGGGACAGGGGTTAACTATGGCTACACCTTC. Its protein product is CASSIGTGVNYGYTF. Supplemented by reference TRBV7-2 and TRBJ1-2, the full variable domain reads GAGVSQSPSNKVTEKGKDVELRCDPISGHTALYWYRQSLGQGLEFLIYFQGNSAPDKSGLPSDRFSAERTGGSVSTLTIQRTQQEDSAVYLCASSIGTGVNYGYTFGSGTRLTVV.

V usage is TRBV28 and J usage is TRBJ2-6, with D perhaps matching TRBD1 (5 bases). V was pared by 1 base and J by 2 bases, with 9 bases between. The CDR3 runs 16 residues. The germline V gene encodes CDR1 MDHEN and CDR2 SYDVKM. CDR3 nucleotides: TGTGCCAGCAGTTTATTCGCAGGGACTGGGGCCAACGTCCTGACTTTC. Its protein product is CASSLFAGTGANVLTF.

This clone has just a few counts. The J gene is TRBJ2-2, the V gene TRBV7-8, with 10 bases that match TRBD2. CDR3 length: 19 residues. Germline lookup yields CDR1 SGHVS and CDR2 FQNEAQ. Germline trimming cut 2 bases from V and 5 bases from J; bases unmatched to any gene: 14. In DNA form, the CDR3 reads TGTGCCAGCAGCTTAAACCAGCCCTCTAGCGGGAGTTGGACCGGGGAGCTGTTTTTT. The encoded protein is CASSLNQPSSGSWTGELFF.

V and J are TRBV6-5 and TRBJ2-1; D gene uncertain. This CDR3 region has 13 residues. The V gene lost 4 bases and the J gene lost 1 base, with 5 bases spanning the gap. Germline CDR1 and CDR2: MNHEY and SVGAGI. In nucleotides, the CDR3 is TGTGCCAGCAGTTCGGAGTCCTACAATGAGCAGTTCTTC. This gives the protein CASSSESYNEQFF.

The rearrangement joins TRBV10-2 to TRBJ2-7, with 12 nucleotides matching TRBD2. CDR3 length: 17 amino acids. CDR1 and CDR2 from the germline V gene are WSHSY and SAAADI. The V segment lost 5 bases and the J segment 0 bases; nucleotides outside the gene matches: 8. The CDR3 loop reads CASSLTSGSPSSYEQYF. The DNA for the CDR3 is TGCGCCAGCAGTTTGACTAGCGGGAGCCCCAGCTCCTACGAGCAGTACTTC.

The CDR3 reads CASSSGSYNEQFF. DNA for the CDR3: TGTGCCAGTAGTTCCGGCTCCTACAATGAGCAGTTCTTC. The chain joins TRBV19 to TRBJ2-1; D uncertain. The germline V gene has CDR1 LNHDA and CDR2 SQIVND (reference sequence). This CDR3 contains 13 residues. The V end lost 5 bases, the J end lost 0 bases, and 5 bases lay between the germline ends.

The genes are TRBV4-3 and TRBJ2-1; 8 nucleotides align to TRBD2. The CDR3 is made up of 16 amino acids. CDR1 LGHNA and CDR2 YSLEER come from the germline V gene. The trim removed 8 bases at V and 3 bases at J, leaving 12 bases unmatched. The CDR3 spells CASAPSTSARYNEQFF. The DNA of the CDR3 is TGCGCCAGCGCCCCTTCGACTAGCGCGCGCTACAATGAGCAGTTCTTC.